These T cell receptor beta chains were read from a single sample in a study of blood T cell repertoires in COVID-19. TCRdb's table, derived via immunoSEQ multiplex PCR, lists solely in-frame clones and lacks some. The sample shows some 320,000 clones, more than 70% of them seen only once. The sample was peripheral blood. Receptor source: a woman aged 50 to 65 who had recovered from COVID-19. CDR3s include the opening cysteine and the closing phenylalanine or tryptophan. The order of the fields is V gene, J gene, D gene, clone size, CDR3 DNA, CDR3 protein. A D gene is named only where the DNA matches it firmly. Where a row states a size, it is once, few, many or the class of an expanded clone; other rows omit it.

TRBV30	TRBJ1-4	-	-	TGTGCCTGGAGACCCCAGTTCCCCCTTGCAACTAATGAAAAACTGTTTTTT	CAWRPQFPLATNEKLFF
TRBV28	TRBJ2-2	-	-	TGTGCCAGCAGTTTACTTCTATCAGGGGAGCTGTTTTTT	CASSLLLSGELFF
TRBV19	TRBJ2-7	TRBD1	-	TGTGCCAGTAGGAGGACAGGTACTACAGAGCAGTACTTC	CASRRTGTTEQYF
TRBV7-2	TRBJ2-4	-	-	TGTGCCAGCAGCGGGGACATAGCCAAAAACATTCAGTACTTC	CASSGDIAKNIQYF
TRBV9	TRBJ2-3	TRBD2	-	TGTGCCAGCACCGTCGGACTAGCGGGTTTTCACGCCACAGATACGCAGTATTTT	CASTVGLAGFHATDTQYF
TRBV28	TRBJ1-3	-	-	TGTGCCAGCAGTCCCTCAGGTGGCTCTGGAAACACCATATATTTT	CASSPSGGSGNTIYF
TRBV6-5	TRBJ1-1	-	-	TGTGCCAGCAGTTACAAGGCAGGCCTTGAAGCTTTCTTT	CASSYKAGLEAFF
TRBV5-4	TRBJ2-1	TRBD2	-	TGTGCCAGCAGCTTGTGGGGGGGGGACAATGAGCAGTTCTTC	CASSLWGGDNEQFF
TRBV11-2	TRBJ2-3	TRBD2	-	TGTGCCAGCAGCGCCAGTCGACTAGCGGGGGCTGCGTATACGCAGTATTTT	CASSASRLAGAAYTQYF
TRBV5-4	TRBJ2-3	TRBD1	-	TGTGCCAGCAGCCTCTACACACAGGGGACCACAGATACGCAGTATTTT	CASSLYTQGTTDTQYF
TRBV28	TRBJ1-4	-	-	TGTGCCAGCAGTTTACTGCCCAGGGGCACCCGCGGTGAAAAACTGTTTTTT	CASSLLPRGTRGEKLFF
TRBV4-3	TRBJ1-5	-	-	TGCGCCAGCAGCCAAGATTGGGCTAACAATCAGCCCCAGCATTTT	CASSQDWANNQPQHF
TRBV5-4	TRBJ2-1	-	few	TGTGCCAGCAGCTTGGGGCAGTACAATGAGCAGTTCTTC	CASSLGQYNEQFF
TRBV28	TRBJ2-7	TRBD1	-	TGTGCCAGCAAATCACAGGGGGGCGGGAAAGCCTACGAGCAGTACTTC	CASKSQGGGKAYEQYF
TRBV7-2	TRBJ1-2	-	-	TGTGCCAGCAGCTTAGAGTTCGGGGTAGGTGGCTACACCTTC	CASSLEFGVGGYTF
TRBV4-1	TRBJ2-2	-	-	TGCGCCAGCAGCCAAGATGGCCCGGGTGACGGGGAGCTGTTTTTT	CASSQDGPGDGELFF
TRBV28	TRBJ1-2	TRBD1	-	TGTGCCACCGATTACGGGACAGGGGATAACTATGGCTACACCTTC	CATDYGTGDNYGYTF
TRBV28	TRBJ2-6	-	once	TGTGCCAGCAGCCTACCAGGCATTGGGGCCAACGTCCTGACTTTC	CASSLPGIGANVLTF
TRBV19	TRBJ1-1	-	-	TGTGCCAGTCTCTTGCAGGGAGGGGCCGCTTTCTTT	CASLLQGGAAFF
TRBV7-9	TRBJ2-7	-	few	TGTGCCAGCAGCTTACAGGCCTACGAGCAGTACTTC	CASSLQAYEQYF
TRBV19	TRBJ2-2	TRBD1	-	TGTGCCAGTAGTGCACCGGACAGGGACACCGGGGAGCTGTTTTTT	CASSAPDRDTGELFF
TRBV7-9	TRBJ1-5	-	-	TGTGCCAGCAGCTTAGGGAGGGGAGGGTCGCCCCAGCATTTT	CASSLGRGGSPQHF
TRBV6-2/TRBV6-3	TRBJ2-7	TRBD2	many	TGTGCCAGCAGCCTCTCCGGGACTAGCAAGCGCGAGCAGTACTTC	CASSLSGTSKREQYF
TRBV5-1	TRBJ2-2	-	once	TGCGCCAGCAGCTCTACACGACAATTCCCGAACACCGGGGAGCTGTTTTTT	CASSSTRQFPNTGELFF
TRBV19	TRBJ2-2	-	-	TGTGCCAGTCGGACACCCGGGGAGCTGTTTTTT	CASRTPGELFF
TRBV19	TRBJ2-6	TRBD1	-	TGTGCCAGTAGTATAGGGATGGGACAGGGGGCGAAATCTGGGGCCAACGTCCTGACTTTC	CASSIGMGQGAKSGANVLTF
TRBV18	TRBJ2-7	-	-	TGTGCCAGCTCTTCCCGGGGGGCAGGGGAGCAGTACTTC	CASSSRGAGEQYF
TRBV30	TRBJ1-5	TRBD1	-	TGTGCCTGGAGTGTACAGGGGTTGAGACAGCCCCAGCATTTT	CAWSVQGLRQPQHF
TRBV4-1	TRBJ1-5	-	once	TGCGCCAGCAGCCAAGGAGGTGGTAGGGGGAATCAGCCCCAGCATTTT	CASSQGGGRGNQPQHF
TRBV11-1	TRBJ1-2	-	-	TGTGCCAGCAGCCATCCAGGGTTTGGCTACACCTTC	CASSHPGFGYTF
TRBV2	TRBJ2-7	-	-	TGTGCCAGCAGTGTCGAGAGACAGCCCTACGAGCAGTACTTC	CASSVERQPYEQYF
TRBV19	TRBJ2-1	-	-	TGTGCCAGTAGTATGGGCAGGGGAGTCTACAATGAGCAGTTCTTC	CASSMGRGVYNEQFF
TRBV27	TRBJ2-1	TRBD2	-	TGTGCCAGCAGTTCCCCTAGCGGGGGCCTGAACAATGAGCAGTTCTTC	CASSSPSGGLNNEQFF
TRBV11-2	TRBJ2-2	-	-	TGTGCCAGCAGCTTAATTCATCGGGTTTCGAACACCGGGGAGCTGTTTTTT	CASSLIHRVSNTGELFF
TRBV6-2/TRBV6-3	TRBJ2-3	TRBD2	-	TGTGTCAGCAGTATGGGACTATACCTCACAGATACGCAGTATTTT	CVSSMGLYLTDTQYF
TRBV9	TRBJ1-5	-	-	TGTGCCAGCAGCGTACGCCCAGGTCAGCCCCAGCATTTT	CASSVRPGQPQHF
TRBV20-1	TRBJ1-4	TRBD1	-	TGCAGTGCGAGTCTGACAGGGGGACGTCGAAAACTGTTTTTT	CSASLTGGRRKLFF
TRBV11-3	TRBJ2-5	-	-	TGTGCCAGCAGCTTAGGCCTATTGGAGACCCAGTACTTC	CASSLGLLETQYF
TRBV29-1	TRBJ2-5	-	-	TGCAGCGTTGAAGAGGGTGGCGGGACCCAGTACTTC	CSVEEGGGTQYF
TRBV11-2	TRBJ1-4	-	-	TGTGCCAGCAGCTTAGGAGTTAATGAAAAACTGTTTTTT	CASSLGVNEKLFF
TRBV30	TRBJ2-1	-	-	TGTGCCTGGAGGGGCGGGACAGTTTACAATGAGCAGTTCTTC	CAWRGGTVYNEQFF
TRBV7-9	TRBJ1-1	TRBD1	-	TGTGCCAGCAGCGTCCTCCAGGGGGCTGAAGCTTTCTTT	CASSVLQGAEAFF
TRBV28	TRBJ2-3	TRBD2	-	TGTGCCAGCAGTTTACTAGCGGGAGGGTGGGATACGCAGTATTTT	CASSLLAGGWDTQYF
TRBV20-1	TRBJ1-6	-	-	TGCAGTGCTAGTGAACAGTCTTATAATTCACCCCTCCACTTT	CSASEQSYNSPLHF
TRBV13	TRBJ2-3	-	-	TGTGCCAGCAGCTTAAGTCCGGGGGCAGATACGCAGTATTTT	CASSLSPGADTQYF
TRBV27	TRBJ1-3	-	-	TGTGCCAGCAGGCCCAGTACTGGAAACACCATATATTTT	CASRPSTGNTIYF
TRBV28	TRBJ2-1	-	-	TGTGCCAGCAGTTTAATTAACATCGGCAGGGTCAACCTTAGAACCTACAATGAGCAGTTCTTC	CASSLINIGRVNLRTYNEQFF
TRBV27	TRBJ1-4	TRBD1	-	TGTGCCAGCAGTACCAGACAGGGTTTCGGTGAAAAACTGTTTTTT	CASSTRQGFGEKLFF
TRBV7-3	TRBJ1-2	-	-	TGTGCCAGCGCCTCAGGCGGCGGCGCCGGGACTCAAGGCTACACCTTC	CASASGGGAGTQGYTF
TRBV13	TRBJ1-1	-	-	TGTGCCAGCAGCTTCGAAACTGACACTGAAGCTTTCTTT	CASSFETDTEAFF
TRBV27	TRBJ2-7	TRBD2	few	TGTGCCAGCAGGACTAGCGGGTTCGAGCAGTACTTC	CASRTSGFEQYF
TRBV7-2	TRBJ2-2	TRBD2	-	TGTGCCAGCAGCTTAGTTGCGGGGGGTTCCGGGGAGCTGTTTTTT	CASSLVAGGSGELFF
TRBV6-5	TRBJ1-5	-	few	TGTGCCAGCAGTTTCACAGGGAATAGCAATCAGCCCCAGCATTTT	CASSFTGNSNQPQHF
TRBV4-2	TRBJ1-2	-	-	TGTGCCAGCAGCCAAGATATGGCAGGCTACACCTTC	CASSQDMAGYTF
TRBV7-2	TRBJ2-5	-	once	TGTGCCAGCAGCTTAGAAGGGGTAACGGGAGAGACCCAGTACTTC	CASSLEGVTGETQYF
TRBV2	TRBJ2-5	TRBD2	once	TGTGCCAGCAGTGCCCGGCGGACTAGCGGGGGGCCAGCCCTGTACCAAGAGACCCAGTACTTC	CASSARRTSGGPALYQETQYF
TRBV5-5	TRBJ2-2	TRBD1	-	TGTGCCAGCATCAACATGGACAGGGTAGCATTCACCGGGGAGCTGTTTTTT	CASINMDRVAFTGELFF
TRBV30	TRBJ1-4	-	-	TGTGCCTGGAGTGTAAGCCGAGGAAAACTGTTTTTT	CAWSVSRGKLFF
TRBV9	TRBJ1-1	-	once	TGTGCCAGCAGCGTAGGCCCCCCGGGCACTGAAGCTTTCTTT	CASSVGPPGTEAFF